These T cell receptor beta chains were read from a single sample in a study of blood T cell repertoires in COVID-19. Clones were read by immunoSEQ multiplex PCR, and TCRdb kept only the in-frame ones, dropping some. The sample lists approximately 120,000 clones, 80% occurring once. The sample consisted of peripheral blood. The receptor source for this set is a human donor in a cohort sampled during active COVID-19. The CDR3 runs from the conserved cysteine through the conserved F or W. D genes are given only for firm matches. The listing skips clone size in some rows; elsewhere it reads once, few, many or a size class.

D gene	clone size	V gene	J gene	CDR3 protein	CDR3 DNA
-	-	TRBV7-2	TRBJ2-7	CASSLSDSYEQYF	TGTGCCAGCAGCTTATCGGACAGTTACGAGCAGTACTTC
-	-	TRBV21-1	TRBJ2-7	CASSKDSGSSYEQYF	TGTGCCAGCAGCAAAGATAGCGGAAGCTCCTACGAGCAGTACTTC
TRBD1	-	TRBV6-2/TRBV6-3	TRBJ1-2	CASSYRQGHGYTF	TGTGCCAGCAGTTACCGACAGGGGCATGGCTACACCTTC
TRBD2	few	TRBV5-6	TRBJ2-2	CASSFGLAANTGELFF	TGTGCCAGCAGCTTTGGACTAGCAGCGAACACCGGGGAGCTGTTTTTT
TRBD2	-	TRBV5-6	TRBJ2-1	CASSLALAGGPEQFF	TGTGCCAGCAGCTTGGCACTAGCGGGGGGTCCTGAGCAGTTCTTC
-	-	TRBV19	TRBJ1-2	CASRRDMGDYGYTF	TGTGCCAGTAGACGGGACATGGGGGACTATGGCTACACCTTC
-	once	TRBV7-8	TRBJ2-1	CASNSGSYNEQFF	TGTGCCAGCAATAGCGGTTCCTACAATGAGCAGTTCTTC
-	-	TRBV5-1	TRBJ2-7	CASSFEGSSYEQYF	TGCGCCAGCAGCTTTGAGGGTAGCTCCTACGAGCAGTACTTC
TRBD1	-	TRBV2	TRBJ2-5	CASSETGNRGLQETQYF	TGTGCCAGCAGTGAAACGGGAAACAGGGGGTTACAAGAGACCCAGTACTTC
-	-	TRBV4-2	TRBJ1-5	CASSQSVDQPQHF	TGTGCCAGCAGCCAAAGCGTAGATCAGCCCCAGCATTTT
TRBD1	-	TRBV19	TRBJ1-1	CASSIDPARRRDRANTEAFF	TGTGCCAGTAGTATAGATCCGGCCCGGCGGCGGGACAGGGCGAACACTGAAGCTTTCTTT
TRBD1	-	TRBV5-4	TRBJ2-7	CASSLSGTGVYEQYF	TGTGCCAGCAGCTTGTCCGGGACAGGCGTCTACGAGCAGTACTTC
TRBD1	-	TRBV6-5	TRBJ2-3	CASRDRGTDTQYF	TGTGCCAGCAGGGACAGGGGAACAGATACGCAGTATTTT
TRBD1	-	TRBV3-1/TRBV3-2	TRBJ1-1	CASSLGTDTEAFF	TGTGCCAGCAGCCTTGGGACAGATACTGAAGCTTTCTTT
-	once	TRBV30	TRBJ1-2	CAWRTDSYGYTF	TGTGCCTGGAGGACAGACAGCTATGGCTACACCTTC
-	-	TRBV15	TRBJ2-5	CATSRGSGQETQYF	TGTGCCACCAGCAGAGGGTCGGGACAAGAGACCCAGTACTTC
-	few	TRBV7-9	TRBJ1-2	CASSLRWQINYGYTF	TGTGCCAGCAGCTTACGTTGGCAGATTAACTATGGCTACACCTTC
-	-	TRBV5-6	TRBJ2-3	CASSLYPGIADTQYF	TGTGCCAGCAGCTTATATCCAGGGATTGCAGATACGCAGTATTTT
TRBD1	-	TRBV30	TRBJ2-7	CAWNRDRGLPEQYF	TGTGCCTGGAACCGGGACAGGGGGCTCCCCGAGCAGTACTTC
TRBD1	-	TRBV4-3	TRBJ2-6	CASSLQGSGANVLTF	TGCGCCAGCAGCCTACAGGGGTCTGGGGCCAACGTCCTGACTTTC
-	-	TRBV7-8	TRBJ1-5	CASSLQNPGRQPQHF	TGTGCCAGCAGCTTACAGAATCCAGGGCGCCAGCCCCAGCATTTT
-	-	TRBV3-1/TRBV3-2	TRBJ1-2	CASSFLTASYGYTF	TGTGCCAGCAGCTTCTTGACAGCGAGCTATGGCTACACCTTC
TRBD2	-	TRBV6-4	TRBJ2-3	CASSDFLAGFGTDTQYF	TGTGCCAGCAGTGACTTTTTAGCGGGATTCGGCACAGATACGCAGTATTTT
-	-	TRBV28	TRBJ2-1	CASSSRGQSYNEQFF	TGTGCCAGCAGTTCCCGAGGGCAGTCCTACAATGAGCAGTTCTTC
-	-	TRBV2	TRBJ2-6	CARGGSGANVLTF	TGTGCCAGGGGGGGCTCTGGGGCCAACGTCCTGACTTTC
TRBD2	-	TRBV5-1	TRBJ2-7	CASSHGLADYEQYF	TGCGCCAGCAGCCATGGACTAGCGGACTACGAGCAGTACTTC
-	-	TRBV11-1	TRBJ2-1	CASSLANWRRSSYNEQFF	TGTGCCAGCAGCTTAGCGAATTGGCGGAGAAGCTCCTACAATGAGCAGTTCTTC
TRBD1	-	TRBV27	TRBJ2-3	CASSPQGPDTQYF	TGTGCCAGCAGCCCACAGGGGCCAGATACGCAGTATTTT
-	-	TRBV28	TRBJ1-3	CASSHSDNSGNTIYF	TGTGCCAGCAGCCACTCCGATAACTCTGGAAACACCATATATTTT
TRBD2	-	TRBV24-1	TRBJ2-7	CATSPTGGRTYEQYF	TGTGCCACCAGTCCCACGGGGGGGCGAACCTACGAGCAGTACTTC
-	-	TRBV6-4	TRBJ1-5	CASSARNSNQPQHF	TGTGCCAGCAGTGCCAGGAATAGCAATCAGCCCCAGCATTTT
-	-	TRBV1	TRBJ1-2	CTSSQEAWPGTSYGYTF	TGCACCAGCAGCCAAGAAGCCTGGCCGGGTACTTCGTATGGCTACACCTTC
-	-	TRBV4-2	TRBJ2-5	CASSQARGSGEETQYF	TGTGCCAGCAGCCAAGCCCGGGGGTCGGGGGAAGAGACCCAGTACTTC
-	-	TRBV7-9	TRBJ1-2	CASSFSGDGYTF	TGTGCCAGCAGCTTCAGCGGGGATGGCTACACCTTC
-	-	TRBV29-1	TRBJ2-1	CSAVAGSSYNEQFF	TGCAGCGCTGTGGCAGGAAGCTCCTACAATGAGCAGTTCTTC
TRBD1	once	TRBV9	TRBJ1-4	CASSPGQFGEKLFF	TGTGCCAGCAGCCCGGGACAGTTCGGTGAAAAACTGTTTTTT
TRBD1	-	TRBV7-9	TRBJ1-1	CASSLAQGAEAFF	TGTGCCAGCAGCTTAGCGCAGGGGGCTGAAGCTTTCTTT
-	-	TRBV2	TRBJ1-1	CASSSNGGTEAFF	TGTGCCAGCAGTTCGAATGGAGGAACTGAAGCTTTCTTT
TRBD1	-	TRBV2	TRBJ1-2	CASSVRGLGYTF	TGTGCCAGCAGCGTCAGGGGGCTCGGCTACACCTTC
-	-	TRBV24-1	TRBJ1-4	CATSGKTGIGEKLFF	TGTGCCACCAGCGGCAAAACAGGGATCGGAGAAAAACTGTTTTTT
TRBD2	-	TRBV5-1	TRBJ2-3	CASSRLAGSTDTQYF	TGCGCCAGCAGCCGACTAGCGGGGAGCACAGATACGCAGTATTTT
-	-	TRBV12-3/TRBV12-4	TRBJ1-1	CASDFRGFAFF	TGTGCCAGCGACTTTAGAGGGTTCGCTTTCTTT
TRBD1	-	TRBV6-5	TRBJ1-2	CASSYLTGGYGYTF	TGTGCCAGCAGCTACCTGACAGGGGGCTATGGCTACACCTTC
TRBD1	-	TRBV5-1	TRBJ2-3	CASSSTGVGTDTQYF	TGCGCCAGCAGCTCGACAGGGGTAGGCACAGATACGCAGTATTTT
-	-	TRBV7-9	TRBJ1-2	CASRAGRTDYGYTF	TGTGCCAGCAGGGCGGGGCGGACGGACTATGGCTACACCTTC
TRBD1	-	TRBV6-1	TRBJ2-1	CASSVGTGALSNEQFF	TGTGCCAGCAGTGTCGGGACAGGGGCCCTTTCCAATGAGCAGTTCTTC
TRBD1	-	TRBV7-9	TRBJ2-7	CASSIGTVPTYEQYF	TGTGCCAGCAGCATAGGGACAGTACCAACCTACGAGCAGTACTTC
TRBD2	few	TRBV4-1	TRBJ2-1	CASSPAGLAGVNEQFF	TGCGCCAGCAGCCCCGCGGGACTAGCGGGAGTTAATGAGCAGTTCTTC
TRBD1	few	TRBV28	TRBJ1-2	CASSLVDRLTF	TGTGCCAGCAGTTTAGTGGACAGGCTGACCTTC